This is a list of T cell receptor beta chains from one sample in a study of shared clonotypes between healthy human individuals. The table came from immunoSEQ multiplex PCR; TCRdb's copy has only in-frame clones and leaves some out. The sample comprises just over 2,000,000 clones, roughly 94% of which are singletons, and under 0.15% rests with the top ten. The sample comprised naive CD4+ T cells sorted from blood. Every receptor here comes from a man aged 18 to 30 in good health. CDR3s include the opening cysteine and the closing phenylalanine or tryptophan. The D gene is left open where the match is weak. Some rows have no size entry. The others give once, few or many, or a class for an expanded clone.

13,TRBJ1-4,NA,TRBV2,NA,CASRSQGTEKLFF,TGTGCCAGCAGGTCCCAGGGTACTGAAAAACTGTTTTTT
13,TRBJ2-3,NA,TRBV15,NA,CATSRRSTDTQYF,TGTGCCACCAGCAGAAGGAGCACAGATACGCAGTATTTT
15,TRBJ2-2,NA,TRBV6-6,TRBD1,CASSAGTGVVGELFF,TGTGCCAGCAGTGCCGGGACAGGGGTGGTCGGGGAGCTGTTTTTT
15,TRBJ2-6,NA,TRBV6-5,NA,CASSYSATGANVLTF,TGTGCCAGCAGTTACTCGGCAACCGGGGCCAACGTCCTGACTTTC
13,TRBJ1-6,NA,TRBV7-9,NA,CASGDQGTVPLHF,TGTGCCAGCGGAGACCAGGGAACCGTTCCCCTCCACTTT
17,TRBJ1-3,NA,TRBV7-3,TRBD1,CASSSRDRGFSGNTIYF,TGTGCCAGCAGCTCCCGGGACAGAGGATTCTCTGGAAACACCATATATTTT
15,TRBJ2-6,NA,TRBV5-1,NA,CASSAVASGANVLTF,TGCGCCAGCAGTGCGGTCGCCTCTGGGGCCAACGTCCTGACTTTC
13,TRBJ2-7,NA,TRBV5-1,NA,CASSLAGTYEQYF,TGCGCCAGCAGCTTGGCAGGGACCTACGAGCAGTACTTC
12,TRBJ2-3,NA,TRBV5-4,NA,CASSQDTDTQYF,TGTGCCAGCAGCCAGGATACAGATACGCAGTATTTT
19,TRBJ2-1,NA,TRBV11-2,TRBD2,CASSLRPAGVTNSYNEQFF,TGTGCCAGCAGTCTGCGACCAGCGGGGGTTACTAACTCCTACAATGAGCAGTTCTTC
16,TRBJ2-2,NA,TRBV11-2,NA,CASSLESHRAAGELFF,TGTGCCAGCAGCTTAGAGTCACACAGGGCGGCCGGGGAGCTGTTTTTT
13,TRBJ2-7,NA,TRBV30,NA,CAWSGAYKGEQYF,TGTGCCTGGAGTGGGGCCTACAAAGGGGAGCAGTACTTC
15,TRBJ2-3,once,TRBV7-9,NA,CASSLVGAPLDTQYF,TGTGCCAGCAGCTTAGTGGGGGCTCCCCTAGATACGCAGTATTTT
15,TRBJ2-5,NA,TRBV9,NA,CASSVGVVSTETQYF,TGTGCCAGCAGCGTAGGGGTAGTCTCAACGGAGACCCAGTACTTC
17,TRBJ2-7,once,TRBV11-2,TRBD2,CASSLDSTSGNLYEQYF,TGTGCCAGCAGCTTAGATAGTACTAGCGGCAATCTATACGAGCAGTACTTC
17,TRBJ1-4,NA,TRBV4-2,TRBD1,CASSQVRLRDRAEKLFF,TGTGCCAGCAGCCAAGTTCGACTCCGGGACAGGGCGGAAAAACTGTTTTTT
17,TRBJ1-3,NA,TRBV15,NA,CATSRDGWASSGNTIYF,TGTGCCACCAGCAGAGATGGCTGGGCTTCCTCTGGAAACACCATATATTTT
16,TRBJ2-7,NA,TRBV25-1,TRBD2,CASSEIWTSRTYEQYF,TGTGCCAGCAGTGAGATATGGACTAGCAGAACCTACGAGCAGTACTTC
15,TRBJ1-3,NA,TRBV5-4,NA,CASSTGQLSGNTIYF,TGTGCCAGCAGCACTGGACAGCTCTCTGGAAACACCATATATTTT
15,TRBJ2-5,NA,TRBV6-1,NA,CASTNTGSSQETQYF,TGTGCCAGCACTAACACAGGGAGTTCTCAAGAGACCCAGTACTTC